This TCR beta chain came from a study of CD8 T cells in ankylosing spondylitis. Overall study results and limits: Disease-associated clones were CD8+ and fairly uncommon in peripheral blood. One TCR beta motif, made up of roughly 8 highly homologous variants, appeared characteristic of ankylosing spondylitis blood.

Concerning this clonotype itself: Antigen: not known. Possible read error: a much larger clone is one base away. No conserved phenylalanine or tryptophan ends this CDR3, so it is likely a read error.

TCRdb itself ran the 5' RACE reads through MiXCR, one entry per CDR3 protein. The top ten hold 15% to 20% of the sample, which has roughly 670,000 distinct CDR3 sequences, around 20% seen once. The sequence was obtained from a male donor with ankylosing spondylitis. Specimen: blood, either unsorted or a sorted T cell fraction (not recorded which).

As DNA, the CDR3 is TGTGCCAGCAGCCAACCCGGACGGATTGAAGCTTTCCTT. Its translation is CASSQPGRIEAFL. The chain carries TRBV3-1 and TRBJ1-1; D remains unclear. The CDR3 runs 13 residues. Germline values: CDR1 LGHDT, CDR2 YNNKEL (reference sequence). The germline V and J ends were trimmed by 2 bases and 7 bases, with 11 bases remaining between them.